The 5 T cell receptor beta chains below were found in one sample sequenced in a study of control samples from healthy donors and cancer patients. Repertoires were generated with immunoSEQ multiplex PCR, while TCRdb's copy carries only in-frame clones and drops some. Of some 130,000 clones in the sample, 80% to 95% were seen once. Sequences were obtained from blood. The receptors were gathered from a man in his forties in good health.

The rearrangement links TRBV11-1 to TRBJ2-7; the D call may be TRBD1 or TRBD2 (6 bases each). Germline CDR1 and CDR2: SGHAT and FQDESV (reference sequence). The CDR3 runs to 14 residues. V lost 1 base, J lost 2 bases, and 9 bases lay in between. The CDR3 nucleotides are TGTGCCAGCAGCTTAGGAGGGGGGACCTACGAGCAGTACTTC. Amino acids: CASSLGGGTYEQYF.

The rearrangement joins TRBV2 to TRBJ2-5, with 7 nucleotides matching TRBD2. Germline CDR1 reads SNHLY; CDR2 reads FYNNEI. Trimming cost V 2 bases and J 4 bases; bases outside gene matches: 22. The CDR3 loop spans 20 amino acids. CDR3 in DNA: TGTGCCAGCAGTGAATTGGGTTCGGCGCTAAGCGGGGTACGAGGAGAGACCCAGTACTTC. Its translation: CASSELGSALSGVRGETQYF.

The chain has TRBV6-2 or TRBV6-3 and TRBJ1-2, with 8 bases identical to TRBD1. This CDR3 region has 14 residues. Germline V lookup: CDR1 MNHEY, CDR2 SVGEGT. Germline trimming cut 0 bases from V and 6 bases from J; bases unmatched to any gene: 3. The CDR3 here is CASSYSRDRNGYTF. The CDR3 bases are TGTGCCAGCAGTTACTCGAGGGACAGGAATGGCTACACCTTC.

In DNA, the CDR3 is TGTGCCAGCAGCGCGGGACAGGGGGGCTCCTACAATGAGCAGTTCTTC. It translates to CASSAGQGGSYNEQFF. The rearrangement joins TRBV11-2 to TRBJ2-1; 11 bases agree with TRBD1. The CDR3 contains 16 residues. J gave up 0 bases and V 5 bases, and 3 bases lay outside the gene matches. Germline lookup yields CDR1 SGHAT and CDR2 FQNNGV.

The rearrangement links TRBV3-1 (or the pseudogene TRBV3-2) to TRBJ2-2; TRBD2 aligns across 9 bases. This CDR3 is built from 16 residues. The germline CDR1 and CDR2 sequences are LGHDT and YNNKEL (reference sequence). V shed 1 base and J 5 bases; nucleotides not matched to a gene: 5. The CDR3 protein is CASSQGSAGGTGELFF. DNA of the CDR3: TGTGCCAGCAGCCAAGGGTCGGCGGGGGGGACCGGGGAGCTGTTTTTT.